The T cell receptor beta chain described here comes from a study of glioma-infiltrating T cells after dendritic cell vaccination. Trimming left V 3 bases short and J 6 bases short, with 9 bases between. CDR1 and CDR2 (germline): LNHNV, YYDKDF (reference sequence). The length of the CDR3 is 12 residues. There are a few counts of this clone. None of the glioblastoma patients had an isocitrate dehydrogenase mutation. The assay was immunoSEQ multiplex PCR, and TCRdb's table has in-frame clones only and misses some. There are fewer than 40,000 clones in the sample; around nine tenths occur only once, and under 2.5% lies in the top ten.

The chain joins TRBV15 to TRBJ2-7; no firm D call. This specimen was blood, taken before dendritic cell vaccination. The receptor comes from a human donor with glioblastoma. CDR3 in amino acids: CATSSPIGEQYF. The CDR3 bases are TGTGCCACCAGCAGCCCCATCGGCGAGCAGTACTTC.